Listed below are T cell receptor beta chains from one sample, sequenced in a study of T cells expressing NK-cell markers. TCRdb re-called the 5' RACE reads, yielding one record per CDR3 amino acid sequence without DNA. The specimen's table records about 430,000 distinct CDR3 sequences. Specimen: blood T cells: a sorted CD56 or NKG2C T cell subset, CD4+ or CD8+ T cells, or bulk PBMC T cells (not recorded which). The receptors shown here come from a woman aged 45-65 years in good health. Each CDR3 is given with its conserved first and last residue.

TRBV27	TRBJ1-2	CASSVDRKDSYGYTF
TRBV6-5	TRBJ2-1	CASSREGPYNEQFF
TRBV10-3	TRBJ2-1	CAISAGEEEQFF
TRBV4-1	TRBJ2-1	CASSQTSGRAAYNEQFF
TRBV27	TRBJ2-6	CASSLLGMGANVLTF
TRBV9	TRBJ1-5	CASSVSPNSNQPQHF
TRBV2	TRBJ1-2	CASSDGGEPIYGYTF
TRBV20-1	TRBJ2-1	CSATRTSGNNEQFF
TRBV7-8	TRBJ2-5	CASSLEGTLPGETQYF
TRBV13	TRBJ2-3	CASSLRLAPVGAQYF
TRBV7-9	TRBJ1-1	CASSLRTGPEAFF
TRBV3-1	TRBJ2-7	CASSLPGLPREQYF
TRBV12-3/TRBV12-4	TRBJ2-1	CASSLRSGSYNEQFF
TRBV2	TRBJ2-3	CAISGVAIDTQYF
TRBV14	TRBJ2-1	CASSQEGARNEQFF
TRBV5-5	TRBJ2-2	CASSSWTGRAGELFF
TRBV5-6	TRBJ1-5	CASSSMVRGQPQHF
TRBV2	TRBJ2-5	CASSETAGGPKETQYF
TRBV29-1	TRBJ2-1	CSVVGTIEQFF
TRBV11-1	TRBJ2-5	CASSLYPTGVIGTQYF
TRBV10-3	TRBJ1-1	CAISYRVDTEAFF
TRBV11-3	TRBJ1-1	CASSLGGTATEAFF
TRBV10-3	TRBJ2-2	CAIKGESTGELFF
TRBV20-1	TRBJ2-1	CSAHRVGGAEQFF
TRBV27	TRBJ2-5	CASSLLGRGPEETQYF
TRBV6-9	TRBJ2-5	CASKVEETQYF
TRBV20-1	TRBJ2-3	CSARIAGGARDTQYF
TRBV20-1	TRBJ2-7	CSALTGSPYEQYF
TRBV18	TRBJ2-7	CASSPETSGTYEQYF
TRBV5-1	TRBJ2-1	CASSLAGGSINEQFF
TRBV24-1	TRBJ2-5	CATSDPGEETQYF
TRBV12-3/TRBV12-4	TRBJ2-7	CASSQAGGPGEQYF
TRBV14	TRBJ2-1	CASSRPGILTRSEQFF
TRBV5-6	TRBJ2-5	CASRSSLIETQYF
TRBV28	TRBJ2-2	CASSLWPGELFF
TRBV4-1	TRBJ2-1	CASSGSDLLLSNEQFF
TRBV20-1	TRBJ2-2	CSARGARLGLFDTGELFF
TRBV20-1	TRBJ2-1	CSARRVAVLPSSYNEQFF
TRBV24-1	TRBJ1-2	CATSDSKDGNYGYTF
TRBV9	TRBJ2-5	CASSPTGEPEETQYF
TRBV3-1	TRBJ2-1	CASRAASFEQFF
TRBV29-1	TRBJ1-2	CSVIPGETNYGYTF
TRBV20-1	TRBJ2-1	CSAPVAGRRDNEQFF
TRBV12-3/TRBV12-4	TRBJ2-5	CASRVGTSGGETQYF
TRBV24-1	TRBJ2-2	CATSELEPTNTGELFF
TRBV20-1	TRBJ1-5	CSARDGTRGIGNQPQHF
TRBV19	TRBJ2-5	CASSTGFGETQYF
TRBV3-1	TRBJ2-2	CASSRPPLSGSGPGELFF
TRBV6-4	TRBJ2-1	CASSDGDKGTKQFF
TRBV6-5	TRBJ1-1	CASSSGTEELAFF